Included here is one T cell receptor (beta chain) sequence, with context. This record belongs to a study of T cell responses to AZD1222 COVID-19 vaccine. V shed 4 bases and J 1 base; nucleotides not matched to a gene: 0. This CDR3 spans 13 amino acids. CDR1 and CDR2 from the germline V gene are KGHSH and LQKENI. Libraries were prepared by immunoSEQ multiplex PCR; TCRdb keeps only in-frame clonotypes and omits some of them. This sample has 100,000 to 150,000 clones, with 89% found just once. The gene calls are TRBV18 and TRBJ1-1, with TRBD1 matching over 7 bases. Specimen: peripheral blood, collected on day 0 of AZD1222 vaccination. The receptor comes from an adult in good health. The CDR3 sequence is CASSRTGNTEAFF. CDR3 nucleotides: TGTGCCAGCTCACGGACAGGGAACACTGAAGCTTTCTTT.